Sequencing of this T cell receptor (beta chain) was carried out in a study of graft-versus-host responses after intestinal transplantation. In the study overall: Every recipient had anti-thymocyte globulin induction and three to four years of tacrolimus plus steroids.

Study-wide points: Within the allografts of patients who had graft-donor T cell macrochimerism, graft-versus-host to host-versus-graft clonal ratios were high. There was an association between peak levels of circulating GvH clones and early post-transplant HvG declines. Detection of GvH clones occurred in recipient marrow, and some had their first appearance in ileum or blood.

As concerns this clone: The antigen remains undetermined.

The data were produced by immunoSEQ multiplex PCR, yet TCRdb's version contains in-frame clones alone and is incomplete. There are around 130,000 clones in the sample; about 92% occur only once, and around 0.15% lies in the top ten. Between the trimmed V and J ends, which lost 2 bases and 7 bases, there was a span of 6 bases. This CDR3 contains 12 residues. CDR1 and CDR2 (germline): GTSNPN, SVGIG (reference sequence). This clonotype originated in a human donor who received an intestinal transplant. The sample in question was unstimulated CD4+ T cells sorted from spleen or lymph node cells, obtained before intestinal transplant. This rearrangement joins TRBV30 to TRBJ1-6, with D uncertain. CDR3 sequence reads: CAWSPENSPLHF. The CDR3, as DNA: TGTGCCTGGAGTCCAGAGAATTCACCCCTCCACTTT.